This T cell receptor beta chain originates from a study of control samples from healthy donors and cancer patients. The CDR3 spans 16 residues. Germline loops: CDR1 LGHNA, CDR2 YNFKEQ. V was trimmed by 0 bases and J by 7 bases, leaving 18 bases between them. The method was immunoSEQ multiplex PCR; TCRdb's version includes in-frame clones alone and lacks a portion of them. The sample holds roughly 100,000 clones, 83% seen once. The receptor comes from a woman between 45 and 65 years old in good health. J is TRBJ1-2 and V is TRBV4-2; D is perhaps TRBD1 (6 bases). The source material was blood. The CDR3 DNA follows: TGTGCCAGCAGCCAAGACCCGGACAGTCTCAATGGTGGCTACACCTTC. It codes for CASSQDPDSLNGGYTF.